The 18 T cell receptor beta chains below were found in one sample sequenced in a study of cytomegalovirus exposure and HLA in healthy donors. 13 Jbeta primers and 60 Vbeta primers were used for the PCR. Profiled with immunoSEQ multiplex PCR; TCRdb holds only in-frame clones, not every one. The table records over 250,000 clones, roughly 70% of them present only once. The sample consisted of PBMCs. The source is a female donor in good health and CMV-seronegative.

This chain links TRBV11-2 with TRBJ2-1, with D possibly matching TRBD1 (5 bases). The CDR3 is 15 residues long. V lost 0 bases and J 7 bases, leaving 13 bases between the germline ends. Looked up from germline, CDR1 is SGHAT and CDR2 is FQNNGV. CDR3 region: CASSLDGGAWNEQFF. Here the CDR3 DNA reads TGTGCCAGCAGCTTAGATGGTGGGGCTTGGAATGAGCAGTTCTTC.

V and J are TRBV5-4 and TRBJ2-5; D not resolved. V dropped 3 bases and J dropped 2 bases, with 14 bases sitting between them. Germline values: CDR1 SGHNT, CDR2 YYREEE (reference sequence). This CDR3 region has 15 residues. The CDR3 here is CASSSLLVMQETQYF. The CDR3 region has the DNA TGTGCCAGCAGCTCCTTGTTAGTCATGCAAGAGACCCAGTACTTC.

The chain carries TRBV10-3 and TRBJ1-4; D is possibly TRBD1 (5 bases). V was pared by 2 bases and J by 7 bases, with 14 bases between. Germline CDR1 is ENHRY and CDR2 is SYGVKD. The CDR3 consists of 15 residues. Here the CDR3 reads CAISELGGLGEKLFF. For the CDR3, the DNA is TGTGCCATCAGTGAGCTGGGGGGTCTAGGTGAAAAACTGTTTTTT.

This clone was recorded only once. This sequence joins TRBV7-2 and TRBJ1-5; 8 bases map to TRBD1. V shed 2 bases, J shed 3 bases, and the junction held 3 bases outside the gene matches. The CDR3 extends over 15 amino acids. The germline gives CDR1 SGHTA, CDR2 FQGNSA. CDR3 residues: CASSLRTGINQPQHF. The CDR3 DNA reads as TGTGCCAGCAGCTTACGGACAGGGATCAATCAGCCCCAGCATTTT. Complete variable domain (other parts from reference TRBV7-2 and TRBJ1-5): GAGVSQSPSNKVTEKGKDVELRCDPISGHTALYWYRQSLGQGLEFLIYFQGNSAPDKSGLPSDRFSAERTGGSVSTLTIQRTQQEDSAVYLCASSLRTGINQPQHFGDGTRLSIL.

The rearrangement links TRBV2 to TRBJ2-3; 9 nucleotides agree with TRBD2. The CDR3 is 14 residues long. V shed 6 bases and J 3 bases; nucleotides not matched to a gene: 4. From germline, CDR1 is SNHLY and CDR2 FYNNEI. CDR3 residues: CASSGSGRTDTQYF. In DNA, the CDR3 is TGTGCCAGCAGCGGTAGCGGGAGAACAGATACGCAGTATTTT.

CDR3 in DNA: TGTGCCAGCAGCTTAGGTACGGGGGGCATGAACACTGAAGCTTTCTTT. Its translation is CASSLGTGGMNTEAFF. The chain uses TRBV5-5 and TRBJ1-1; D is perhaps TRBD1 (6 bases). Germline V gene sequence: CDR1 SGHKS, CDR2 YYEKEE (reference sequence). The ends were cut back, 2 bases at V and 0 bases at J, with 14 bases in the middle. The CDR3 extends over 16 amino acids.

The chain combines TRBV27 with TRBJ2-5; tentative D call: TRBD1 (6 bases). CDR3 length: 15 residues. V dropped 2 bases and J dropped 5 bases, with 15 bases sitting between them. The V gene's germline CDR1 is MNHEY and CDR2 SMNVEV (reference sequence). The CDR3 bases are TGTGCCAGCAGTTTACGGAACAGGGTAGGGGAGACCCAGTACTTC. Protein sequence: CASSLRNRVGETQYF.

The chain uses TRBV28 and TRBJ1-1; D is possibly TRBD1 (6 bases). V was cut by 9 bases and J by 5 bases, with 16 bases left in between. Germline CDR1 is MDHEN and CDR2 is SYDVKM. This CDR3 region has 13 residues. The CDR3 loop is CASRPQGQTEAFF. CDR3 bases: TGTGCCAGTAGACCTCAGGGGCAAACTGAAGCTTTCTTT. The full variable domain, in which reference TRBV28 and TRBJ1-1 provide the parts outside the CDR3, is DVKVTQSSRYLVKRTGEKVFLECVQDMDHENMFWYRQDPGLGLRLIYFSYDVKMKEKGDIPEGYSVSREKKERFSLILESASTNQTSMYLCASRPQGQTEAFFGQGTRLTVV.

This clone has just a few counts. J is TRBJ1-2 and V is TRBV28; no clear D. V was trimmed by 2 bases and J by 3 bases, leaving 7 bases between them. Germline V lookup: CDR1 MDHEN, CDR2 SYDVKM. The CDR3 contains 13 residues. CDR3 sequence reads: CASSLTRHYGYTF. The CDR3 nucleotides are TGTGCCAGCAGTTTAACCAGGCACTATGGCTACACCTTC.

The V gene is TRBV6-6, the J gene TRBJ2-2; D might be TRBD2 (6 bases). This CDR3 spans 15 amino acids. Trimming left V 3 bases short and J 2 bases short, with 10 bases between. The V gene's germline CDR1 is MNHNY and CDR2 SVGAGI (reference sequence). CDR3 in amino acids: CASSYSGSNTGELFF. CDR3 bases: TGTGCCAGCAGTTATAGCGGCAGTAACACCGGGGAGCTGTTTTTT.

This chain connects TRBV19 to TRBJ2-4; D is possibly TRBD2 (5 bases). CDR3 length: 16 amino acids. Trimming removed 7 bases from V and 0 bases from J, with 16 bases in between. The germline gives CDR1 LNHDA, CDR2 SQIVND (reference sequence). CDR3 DNA sequence: TGTGCCAGTACCTCTGGGCCAGGACTAGCCAAAAACATTCAGTACTTC. Translation gives CASTSGPGLAKNIQYF.

The V call is TRBV5-1, the J call TRBJ1-1, with TRBD1 identical over 9 bases. The length of the CDR3 is 16 residues. Germline CDR1 is SGHRS and CDR2 is YFSETQ. With 4 bases clipped from V and 0 bases from J, the junction kept 7 bases outside the gene matches. The CDR3 reads CASSVRTGDMNTEAFF. The DNA of the CDR3 is TGCGCCAGCAGCGTTCGGACAGGGGATATGAACACTGAAGCTTTCTTT.

V is TRBV9 and J is TRBJ2-3, with TRBD2 matching over 16 bases. The V segment lost 4 bases and the J segment 3 bases; nucleotides outside the gene matches: 11. Germline CDR1 SGDLS, CDR2 YYNGEE. This CDR3 has 19 amino acids. CDR3 residues: CASSPTLGTSGRETDTQYF. Written as DNA, the CDR3 is TGTGCCAGCAGCCCGACCCTCGGGACTAGCGGGAGGGAAACAGATACGCAGTATTTT.

With respect to this clone: Other DNA sequences in the sample encode the same CDR3. This rearrangement joins TRBV5-4 to TRBJ2-7; 12 bases map to TRBD2. The CDR3 has 15 amino acids. V was pared by 0 bases and J by 4 bases, with 2 bases of the junction left unmatched. In germline, CDR1 is SGHNT, CDR2 YYREEE (reference sequence). In nucleotides, the CDR3 is TGTGCCAGCAGCTTGGGACTAGCGGGAGCATACGAGCAGTACTTC. It codes for CASSLGLAGAYEQYF.

V is TRBV28 and J is TRBJ2-2; TRBD2 aligns across 13 bases. Germline V gene data show CDR1 as MDHEN and CDR2 as SYDVKM. The CDR3 loop spans 15 amino acids. Losses at the gene ends were 6 bases for V and 8 bases for J; bases not matched to a gene: 6. The CDR3: CASRRTSGRKGELFF. The CDR3 coding sequence is TGTGCCAGCAGGCGGACTAGCGGGAGAAAGGGGGAGCTGTTTTTT.

This clone was recorded once. The V gene is TRBV7-8, the J gene TRBJ2-5; D not certain. There are 11 residues in the CDR3. The V gene lost 5 bases and the J gene lost 3 bases, with 4 bases spanning the gap. Germline CDR1 is SGHVS and CDR2 is FQNEAQ. Written as DNA, the CDR3 is TGTGCCAGCAGCCCTAAAGAGACCCAGTACTTC. This sequence encodes CASSPKETQYF.

V is TRBV27 and J is TRBJ1-2; D gene uncertain. Trimming removed 5 bases at V and 6 bases at J, with 10 bases between. The CDR3 length is 12 residues. Germline CDR1 is MNHEY and CDR2 is SMNVEV (reference sequence). CDR3 sequence reads: CASSKGGDGYTF. Written as DNA, the CDR3 is TGTGCCAGCAGTAAAGGCGGGGATGGCTACACCTTC.

This clone was observed once. This chain joins TRBV7-3 and TRBJ1-6; D call uncertain. Germline V lookup: CDR1 SGHTA, CDR2 FQGTGA. The CDR3 totals 15 residues. The germline V and J ends were trimmed by 0 bases and 3 bases, with 6 bases remaining between them. The CDR3 DNA sequence: TGTGCCAGCAGCTTAACCGGGAACTATAATTCACCCCTCCACTTT. Residues: CASSLTGNYNSPLHF.